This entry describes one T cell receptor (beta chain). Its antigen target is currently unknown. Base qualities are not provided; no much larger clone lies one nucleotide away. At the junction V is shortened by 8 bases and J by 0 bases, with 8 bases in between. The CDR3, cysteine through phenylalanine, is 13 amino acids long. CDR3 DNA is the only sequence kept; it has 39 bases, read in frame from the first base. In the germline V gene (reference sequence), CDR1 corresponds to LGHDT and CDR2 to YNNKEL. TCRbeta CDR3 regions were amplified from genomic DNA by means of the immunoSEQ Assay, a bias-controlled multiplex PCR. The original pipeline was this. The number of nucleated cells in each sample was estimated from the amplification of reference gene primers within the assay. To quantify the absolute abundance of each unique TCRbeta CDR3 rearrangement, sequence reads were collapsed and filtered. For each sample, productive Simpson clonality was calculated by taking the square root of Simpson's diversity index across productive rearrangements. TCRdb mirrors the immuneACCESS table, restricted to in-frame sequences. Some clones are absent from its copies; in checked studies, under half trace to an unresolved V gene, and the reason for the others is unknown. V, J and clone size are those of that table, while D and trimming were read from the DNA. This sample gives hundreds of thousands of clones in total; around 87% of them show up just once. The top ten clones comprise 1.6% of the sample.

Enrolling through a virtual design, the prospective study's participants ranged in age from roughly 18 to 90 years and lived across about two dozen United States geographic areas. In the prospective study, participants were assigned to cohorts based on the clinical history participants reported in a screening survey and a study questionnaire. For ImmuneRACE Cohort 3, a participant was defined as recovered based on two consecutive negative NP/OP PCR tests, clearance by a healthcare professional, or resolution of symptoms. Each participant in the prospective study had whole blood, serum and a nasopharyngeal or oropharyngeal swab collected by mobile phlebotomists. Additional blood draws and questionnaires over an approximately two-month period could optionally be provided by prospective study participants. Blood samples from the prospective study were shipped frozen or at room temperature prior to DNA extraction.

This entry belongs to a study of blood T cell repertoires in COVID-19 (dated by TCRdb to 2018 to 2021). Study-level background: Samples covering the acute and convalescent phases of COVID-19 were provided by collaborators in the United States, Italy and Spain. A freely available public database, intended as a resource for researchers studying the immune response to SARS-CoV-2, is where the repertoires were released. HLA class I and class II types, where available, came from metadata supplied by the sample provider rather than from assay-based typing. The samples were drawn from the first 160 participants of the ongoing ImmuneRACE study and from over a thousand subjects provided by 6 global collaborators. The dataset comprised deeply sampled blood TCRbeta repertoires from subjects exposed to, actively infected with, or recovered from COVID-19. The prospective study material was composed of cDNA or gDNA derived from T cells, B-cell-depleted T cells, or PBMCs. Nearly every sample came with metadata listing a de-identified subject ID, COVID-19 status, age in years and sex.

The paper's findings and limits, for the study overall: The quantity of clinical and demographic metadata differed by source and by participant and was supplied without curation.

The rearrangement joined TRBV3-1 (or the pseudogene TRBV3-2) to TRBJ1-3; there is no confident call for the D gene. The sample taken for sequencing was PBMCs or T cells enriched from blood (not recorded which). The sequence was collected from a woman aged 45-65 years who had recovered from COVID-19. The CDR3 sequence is CASRGSSGNTIYF. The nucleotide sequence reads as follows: TGTGCCAGCCGAGGGAGCTCTGGAAACACCATATATTTT.